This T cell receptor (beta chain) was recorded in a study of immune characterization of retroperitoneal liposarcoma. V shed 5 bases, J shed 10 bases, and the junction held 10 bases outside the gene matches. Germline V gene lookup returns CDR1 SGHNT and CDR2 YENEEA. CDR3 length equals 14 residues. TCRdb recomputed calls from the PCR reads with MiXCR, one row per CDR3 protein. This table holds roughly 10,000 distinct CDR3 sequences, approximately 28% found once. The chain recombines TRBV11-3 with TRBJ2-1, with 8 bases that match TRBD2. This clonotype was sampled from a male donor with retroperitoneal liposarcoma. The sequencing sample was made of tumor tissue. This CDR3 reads CASSIPGGNYEQFF. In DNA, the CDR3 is TGTGCCAGCAGCATTCCGGGAGGGAACTACGAGCAGTTCTTC. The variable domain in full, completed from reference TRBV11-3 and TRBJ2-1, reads EAGVVQSPRYKIIEKKQPVAFWCNPISGHNTLYWYLQNLGQGPELLIRYENEEAVDDSQLPKDRFSAERLKGVDSTLKIQPAELGDSAVYLCASSIPGGNYEQFFGPGTRLTVL.